What follows is one TCR beta chain and its context. Its antigen is unknown. The germline gene is not matched at one end of the junction; a read error may be the cause. The CDR3 sequence holds 12 residues, the cysteine and phenylalanine included. Only CDR3 DNA is held: 36 bases, read in frame from base 1. The germline V gene (reference sequence) specifies DFQATT as CDR1 and SNEGSKA as CDR2. This specimen comes from a study of glioma-infiltrating T cells (dated by TCRdb to between 2015 and 2016). General notes on the study: Sequencing of TCR alpha- and beta-chain repertoires was performed on glioma tissue, on non-neoplastic brain tissue, and on matched peripheral blood mononuclear cells. Each tissue-infiltrating repertoire was compared with the same patient's peripheral blood repertoire to measure divergence between tissue and blood T-cell populations. The paired cohort was made up of three low-grade glioma patients, several primary glioblastoma patients and three non-glioma patients who contributed non-neoplastic brain tissue. What the research found in general, with its limitations: The group comparisons were based on small numbers of patients: three non-neoplastic, three low-grade glioma and about eight glioblastoma patients. Only a very small number of CDR3 sequences turned up in both tissue and blood, a result put down to high CDR3 diversity combined with limited sampling. In non-neoplastic patients, VJ-independent divergence between tissue and blood fell below expectation, whereas in all gliomas, and especially in low-grade gliomas, the divergence rose above expectation.

The iRepertoire nested amplicon-rescue multiplex PCR (arm-PCR) platform was used to amplify TCR alpha and beta CDR3 regions from RNA. For one-step reverse transcription and amplification, roughly 100-450 ng of tissue mRNA or PBMC total RNA was used as input. Following bead purification, Illumina adapters were added by a secondary multiplex PCR, and libraries between 200 and 400 bp were gel-purified. Demultiplexing relied on internal 6-nucleotide barcodes carried by the libraries. Libraries were sequenced on an Illumina MiSeq with 2x220 or 2x250 nucleotide paired-end reads. Per the original workflow: FLASH 1.2.11 was used to merge paired reads, and BWA-MEM then aligned the reads to the GRCh37 human genome before TRA and TRB reads were extracted. An IMGT-derived reference of cassette sequences and CDR3 motifs, with pseudogenes included, was used for V and J assignment. Reads were translated in three frames, and productive CDR3s were defined by a C…FGXG motif without stop codons. A clonotype was defined as a unique combination of a V-J cassette pair and a CDR3 amino acid sequence. Hamming distance filtering was applied to reads, with thresholds set by the sequence error rate of each sample in mapped regions. TCRdb redid the processing of the public reads, applying fastp at Q25 and MiXCR, and retained in-frame beta chains. Rows are unified per CDR3 protein, each entry keeping the most common DNA and genes. The V and J calls were not made by the authors but by TCRdb's processing. Across this sample there are around 100,000 distinct CDR3 sequences, with roughly 30% seen only once. Jointly, the top ten make up 35% to 55% of the sample.

Sequenced: glioma tissue, nonneoplastic brain tissue, or PBMCs (not recorded which). The chain is assembled from TRBV20-1 and TRBJ1-2; TRBD1 agrees with 7 junctional bases. This sequence originates from a human donor with low-grade glioma or glioblastoma, undergoing nonglioma brain surgery, or in good health (not recorded which). CDR3 loop: CSATTGMDGFTF. The bases read TGCAGTGCCACGACAGGGATGGACGGCTTCACCTTC.